Listed here is a single TCR beta chain. These data belong to a study of T cells in tumors after PD-1 blockade. Study in general: Patients had no prior checkpoint blockade, systemic immunosuppressants, or anti-cancer therapy within 4 weeks. Each patient got pembrolizumab 200 mg every 3 weeks or cemiplimab 350 mg every 2 weeks.

Trimming took off 0 bases at V and 3 bases at J, with 9 bases between the two ends. CDR1 is MNHNS, CDR2 SASEGT, per germline. The CDR3 totals 14 residues. The method was immunoSEQ multiplex PCR; TCRdb's version includes in-frame clones alone and lacks a portion of them. This table holds about 63,000 clones, roughly 70% found once. This clonotype was sampled from a human donor with basal cell carcinoma. The sequences come from PBMCs, collected after anti-PD-1 treatment. The chain has TRBV6-1 and TRBJ2-7, with D possibly TRBD2 on 5 matching bases. The CDR3 protein is CASSEALRGYEQYF. CDR3 nucleotides: TGTGCCAGCAGTGAAGCGCTTCGGGGCTACGAGCAGTACTTC.